The entry that follows covers one T cell receptor (beta chain) sequence. What it binds is not known. cDNA libraries for TRB were generated by 5' RACE incorporating UMI labels. Reprocessing the 5' RACE reads, TCRdb reports a single entry for every CDR3 protein and omits DNA. The sample's table shows 130,000 or so distinct CDR3 sequences. CDR1 and CDR2 from the germline V gene are SGHVS and FNYEAQ. The CDR3 consists of 15 residues. The sample is drawn from a study of CXCR3-negative and CXCR3-positive naive CD8 T cells. The overall study: Total TRB output reached about 135 million reads, about 1.5 +/- 0.3 million per library. Study-level points and caveats: TCR interaction strength was inferred from TRB CDR3 physicochemistry, as CD5 matched across naive subsets.

The V call is TRBV7-6, the J call TRBJ1-4; without DNA, the TCRdb call of TRBD1 cannot be checked. This receptor was taken from a human donor in good health. Some clones in this sample may be carry-over from other donors' samples. Sequenced: naive CXCR3- CD8+ T cells from blood. Subset specified: CD45RO-CCR7+CD27+CD95- naive CD8+ T cells lacking CXCR3 (TNR3-). CDR3 loop: CASSLVDRRNEKLFF.